The rows below give T cell receptor beta chains drawn from one sample of a study of OX40 agonist ivuxolimab in advanced cancers. Measured with immunoSEQ multiplex PCR; TCRdb has only the in-frame clones, and not every one. Of about 55,000 clones listed, roughly 84% are singletons. The source was CD4+ or CD8+ T cells sorted from blood, collected in a trial of the OX40 agonist ivuxolimab. All receptors come from an adult with an advanced solid tumor such as melanoma, head and neck, liver or kidney cancer. CDR3s include the opening cysteine and the closing phenylalanine or tryptophan. The D gene is left open where the match is weak. Size is stated for part of the rows, as once, few or many counts, or as a class when the clone is expanded.

D	J	size	V	CDR3	DNA
TRBD2	TRBJ2-3	NA	TRBV23-1	CASSQPPGLAGDTDTQYF	TGCGCCAGCAGTCAGCCCCCGGGACTAGCGGGAGATACAGATACGCAGTATTTT
NA	TRBJ1-3	NA	TRBV4-1	CASSRAQGSGNTIYF	TGCGCCAGCAGCAGGGCCCAGGGCTCTGGAAACACCATATATTTT
NA	TRBJ2-2	NA	TRBV11-3	CASSLGSWEPNTGELFF	TGTGCCAGCAGCTTAGGTTCCTGGGAGCCGAACACCGGGGAGCTGTTTTTT
NA	TRBJ1-3	NA	TRBV21-1	CASSKIVLPGSGNTIYF	TGTGCCAGCAGCAAAATAGTCCTTCCGGGCTCTGGAAACACCATATATTTT
NA	TRBJ2-7	NA	TRBV10-1	CASSVGNRDEQYF	TGCGCCAGCAGTGTCGGTAATAGAGACGAGCAGTACTTC
NA	TRBJ1-2	NA	TRBV30	CAWHPPSFPNGYTF	TGTGCCTGGCATCCTCCTAGCTTCCCGAATGGCTACACCTTC
TRBD1	TRBJ2-1	NA	TRBV27	CASSPPGQGVNYYNEQFF	TGTGCCAGCAGCCCCCCGGGACAGGGGGTTAATTACTACAATGAGCAGTTCTTC
TRBD1	TRBJ1-4	few	TRBV19	CASNGQGGEKLFF	TGTGCCAGTAACGGACAGGGGGGAGAAAAACTGTTTTTT
NA	TRBJ1-1	NA	TRBV6-4	CASSDSGGEDEAFF	TGTGCCAGCAGTGACTCGGGGGGGGAGGACGAGGCTTTCTTT
TRBD2	TRBJ2-4	NA	TRBV11-3	CASSGTSSYQLAKNIQYF	TGTGCCAGCAGCGGGACTAGCTCCTACCAGTTAGCCAAAAACATTCAGTACTTC
TRBD2	TRBJ2-2	NA	TRBV7-2	CASSTSGDTNTGELFF	TGTGCCAGCAGCACTAGCGGAGATACGAACACCGGGGAGCTGTTTTTT
NA	TRBJ2-7	NA	TRBV6-1	CASRGFHEQYF	TGTGCCAGCAGAGGGTTCCACGAGCAGTACTTC
NA	TRBJ1-4	NA	TRBV7-2	CASSLARDTANEKLFF	TGTGCCAGCAGCTTAGCGCGGGACACAGCTAATGAAAAACTGTTTTTT
NA	TRBJ1-2	NA	TRBV25-1	CASSDSGYGYTF	TGTGCCAGCAGTGATTCTGGGTATGGCTACACCTTC
NA	TRBJ1-5	NA	TRBV10-3	CAISEDGSNQPQHF	TGTGCCATCAGTGAGGACGGTAGCAATCAGCCCCAGCATTTT
NA	TRBJ2-1	NA	TRBV7-8	CASSSGPKDFQGEQFF	TGTGCCAGCAGCTCCGGGCCTAAAGACTTCCAAGGTGAGCAGTTCTTC
NA	TRBJ1-2	NA	TRBV19	CASSTLTGRSVRYTF	TGTGCCAGTAGTACCCTGACAGGAAGGTCGGTACGCTACACCTTC
TRBD1	TRBJ1-1	NA	TRBV7-2	CASSPGQGAGGTEAFF	TGTGCCAGCAGCCCGGGACAGGGGGCGGGGGGCACTGAAGCTTTCTTT
TRBD1	TRBJ1-2	NA	TRBV28	CASSGGDRGIYGYTF	TGTGCCAGCAGTGGTGGGGACAGGGGAATCTATGGCTACACCTTC
NA	TRBJ2-1	once	TRBV4-3	CASSQAPLGNEQFF	TGCGCCAGCAGCCAGGCCCCTTTAGGCAATGAGCAGTTCTTC
TRBD2	TRBJ2-7	NA	TRBV7-2	CASSLGRLAGLSYEQYF	TGTGCCAGCAGCTTAGGGAGGCTAGCGGGTCTCTCCTACGAGCAGTACTTC
NA	TRBJ2-5	NA	TRBV6-4	CASSVRETQYF	TGTGCCAGCAGTGTAAGGGAGACCCAGTACTTC
NA	TRBJ2-1	NA	TRBV4-2	CASSQDPSPQFF	TGTGCCAGCAGCCAAGACCCCAGTCCCCAGTTCTTC
NA	TRBJ1-5	NA	TRBV19	CASSISVNQPQHF	TGTGCCAGTAGTATCTCCGTGAATCAGCCCCAGCATTTT
NA	TRBJ2-2	once	TRBV7-8	CASSFGPGELFF	TGTGCCAGCAGCTTTGGTCCCGGGGAGCTGTTTTTT
NA	TRBJ2-5	NA	TRBV10-3	CAISNGQQETQYF	TGTGCCATCAGTAACGGACAGCAAGAGACCCAGTACTTC
TRBD2	TRBJ2-2	NA	TRBV6-1	CASSEGLAPPTGELFF	TGTGCCAGCAGTGAAGGACTAGCTCCACCCACCGGGGAGCTGTTTTTT
NA	TRBJ2-2	NA	TRBV19	CASSAPGEASYTGELFF	TGTGCCAGTAGTGCCCCGGGGGAAGCTAGCTACACCGGGGAGCTGTTTTTT
TRBD1	TRBJ2-3	NA	TRBV19	CASSTGTGASDTQYF	TGTGCCAGTAGTACCGGGACAGGGGCTTCAGATACGCAGTATTTT